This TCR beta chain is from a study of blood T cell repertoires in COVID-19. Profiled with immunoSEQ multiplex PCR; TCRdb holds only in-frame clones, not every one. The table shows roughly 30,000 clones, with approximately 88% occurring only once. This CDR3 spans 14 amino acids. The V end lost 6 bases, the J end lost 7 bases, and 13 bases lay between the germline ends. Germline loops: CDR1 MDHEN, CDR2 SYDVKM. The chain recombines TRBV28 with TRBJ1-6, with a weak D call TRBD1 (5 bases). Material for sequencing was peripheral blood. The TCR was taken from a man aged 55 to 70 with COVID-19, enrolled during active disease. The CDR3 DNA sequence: TGTGCCAGCAGCCGACAGTGGAAGAATTCACCCCTCCACTTT. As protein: CASSRQWKNSPLHF.